The 25 T cell receptor beta chains reported below all come from one sample, sequenced in a study of blood T cells in healthy people across ages. A second PCR, run for roughly 7 to 12 cycles, used a sample-barcoded 5' primer plus a J-beta primer mix. TCRdb ran MiXCR on the 5' RACE reads and lists one entry per CDR3 protein. The repertoire holds 450,000 to 700,000 distinct CDR3 sequences, 25% to 30% seen once, with around 18% in the top ten. Material: blood. The receptor set was obtained from a woman in her 70s in good health.

The chain uses TRBV6-6 and TRBJ2-1; 7 bases are shared with TRBD1. V was clipped by 2 bases and J by 5 bases; unmatched bases: 6. The length of the CDR3 is 15 residues. Germline CDR1 is MNHNY and CDR2 is SVGAGI (reference sequence). The CDR3 coding sequence is TGTGCCAGCAGTTACGCCGGGACAGACCACAATGAGCAGTTCTTC. Protein sequence: CASSYAGTDHNEQFF.

This clonotype was seen a few times. The chain is built from TRBV29-1 and TRBJ2-1, with D tentatively TRBD1 (6 bases). V was clipped by 5 bases and J by 4 bases, with 18 bases between them. This CDR3 has 15 residues. CDR1 is SQVTM and CDR2 is ANQGSEA in the germline V gene. For the CDR3, the DNA is TGCAGCGTTACACTGGACAGCAAAAAATACAATGAGCAGTTCTTC. Protein product: CSVTLDSKKYNEQFF.

The V call is TRBV2, the J call TRBJ2-3; D gene ambiguous. The germline V and J ends were trimmed by 7 bases and 0 bases, with 8 bases remaining between them. Germline V CDR1 and CDR2: SNHLY, FYNNEI. The length of the CDR3 is 13 residues. Here the CDR3 DNA reads TGTGCCAGCAACGACCCCAGCACAGATACGCAGTATTTT. Translated, it gives CASNDPSTDTQYF.

Details on this clonotype: At one boundary the junction diverges from the germline segment, which might be a read error. J is TRBJ1-2 and V is TRBV7-2, with 8 positions matching TRBD1. CDR1 is SGHTA and CDR2 is FQGNSA in the germline V gene. CDR3 size: 16 residues. DNA for the CDR3: TGTGCCAGCAGCCGACTGCAGGGGGCTACGAGCTATGGCCACACCTTC. Residues: CASSRLQGATSYGHTF.

J is TRBJ2-5 and V is TRBV7-6, with D hard to call. In germline, CDR1 is SGHVS, CDR2 FNYEAQ. The ends were cut back, 2 bases at V and 4 bases at J, with 14 bases in the middle. This CDR3 contains 15 residues. The CDR3 DNA is TGTGCCAGCAGCTTATCTTGGAGTTTCAGAGAGACCCAGTACTTC. Translated, it gives CASSLSWSFRETQYF.

This chain uses TRBV20-1 with TRBJ1-3; D might be TRBD1 (6 bases). This CDR3 comprises 14 residues. V was pared by 5 bases and J by 1 base, with 12 bases between. Germline V lookup: CDR1 DFQATT, CDR2 SNEGSKA (reference sequence). This CDR3 reads CSALLQGSGNTIYF. CDR3 coding DNA: TGCAGTGCTTTACTCCAGGGGTCTGGAAACACCATATATTTT.

This clonotype was recorded many times. CDR3 in amino acids: CSVVSQGNTEAFF. CDR3 in DNA: TGCAGCGTTGTATCACAGGGGAACACTGAAGCTTTCTTT. V and J are TRBV29-1 and TRBJ1-1, with a possible D match to TRBD1 (6 bases). Germline CDR1 and CDR2: SQVTM and ANQGSEA. V lost 4 bases and J lost 1, with 10 bases in between. The CDR3 spans 13 residues.

This clonotype has only a few counts. CDR3 protein: CASSPPSKTGRLYNEQFF. In DNA form, the CDR3 reads TGTGCCAGCTCACCACCGTCTAAAACAGGGAGGCTCTACAATGAGCAGTTCTTC. This chain uses TRBV18 with TRBJ2-1, with D possibly called TRBD1 or TRBD2 (6 bases each). V dropped 0 bases and J dropped 3 bases, with 18 bases sitting between them. In germline, CDR1 is KGHSH, CDR2 LQKENI. The CDR3 length is 18 residues.

The J gene is TRBJ2-5, the V gene TRBV18; D may be TRBD1 or TRBD2 (5 bases each). The germline V gene has CDR1 KGHSH and CDR2 LQKENI. CDR3 size: 14 residues. Trimming stripped 3 bases from V and 5 bases from J, with 13 bases between. The CDR3 is CASSPGTGPETQYF. In DNA form, the CDR3 reads TGTGCCAGCTCACCTGGGACGGGGCCGGAGACCCAGTACTTC.

The CDR3 bases are TGTGCCAGCAGCTCAGTTGGGGGGGACACCAGGAGAAATGAGCAGTTCTTC. It translates to CASSSVGGDTRRNEQFF. This chain uses TRBV11-2 with TRBJ2-1, with a weak D call TRBD2 (7 bases). This CDR3 is built from 17 residues. CDR1 and CDR2 (germline): SGHAT, FQNNGV. With 4 bases removed from V and 7 bases from J, the gap between germline ends came to 23 bases.

This clonotype was recorded a few times. The V and J genes are TRBV6-2 or TRBV6-3 and TRBJ1-1; 7 nucleotides agree with TRBD1. The V segment lost 6 bases and the J segment 7 bases; nucleotides outside the gene matches: 11. Germline lookup yields CDR1 MNHEY and CDR2 SVGEGT. The CDR3 spans 14 residues. CDR3 protein: CASRYRTGSLEAFF. The CDR3 DNA follows: TGTGCCAGCAGATACCGGACAGGCTCACTTGAAGCTTTCTTT.

The genes are TRBV29-1 and TRBJ1-1, with TRBD1 identical over 8 bases. Looked up from germline, CDR1 is SQVTM and CDR2 is ANQGSEA. The CDR3 consists of 13 residues. J gave up 3 bases and V 5 bases, and 5 bases lay outside the gene matches. The CDR3 protein is CSVPNRGDTEAFF. The CDR3 DNA reads as TGCAGCGTTCCCAACAGGGGGGACACTGAAGCTTTCTTT.

This clonotype was counted between two and nine times. The chain has TRBV15 and TRBJ1-4, with a possible D match to TRBD1 (6 bases). Trimming took 2 bases from V and 6 from J, leaving 13 bases between them. The CDR3 sequence is 15 residues long. Germline V gene sequence: CDR1 LNHNV, CDR2 YYDKDF (reference sequence). In DNA, the CDR3 is TGTGCCACCAGCAGAATACAGGGTTTTTATGAAAAACTGTTTTTT. It translates to CATSRIQGFYEKLFF.

The chain has TRBV12-3 or TRBV12-4 and TRBJ2-1; D is unclear. The V gene lost 6 bases and the J gene lost 9 bases, with 12 bases spanning the gap. This CDR3 contains 12 residues. The CDR3 sequence is CASRTRSGEQFF. The CDR3 DNA reads as TGTGCCAGCAGGACGCGATCCGGTGAGCAGTTCTTC.

The V gene is TRBV20-1, the J gene TRBJ2-1; 10 bases fit TRBD1. Germline lookup yields CDR1 DFQATT and CDR2 SNEGSKA (reference sequence). The CDR3 is 14 residues long. V shed 5 bases and J 7 bases; nucleotides not matched to a gene: 8. This CDR3 is CSAPRTGGRNEQFF. In DNA form, the CDR3 reads TGCAGTGCTCCCCGGACAGGGGGTAGGAATGAGCAGTTCTTC.

The chain is built from TRBV15 and TRBJ1-4, with a possible D match to TRBD1 (6 bases). The germline CDR1 and CDR2 sequences are LNHNV and YYDKDF (reference sequence). The CDR3 is 14 amino acids. Trimming removed 0 bases from V and 11 bases from J, with 13 bases in between. This CDR3 reads CATSRDLTGRKLFF. The CDR3 DNA follows: TGTGCCACCAGCAGAGATTTAACAGGGAGGAAACTGTTTTTT.

In its sample, this clonotype was seen a few times. V gene TRBV10-3 combines with J gene TRBJ2-7, with TRBD1 matching over 7 bases. The CDR3 has 13 amino acids. Germline CDR1 is ENHRY and CDR2 is SYGVKD. V trimming: 7 bases; J trimming: 5 bases; junction bases outside the gene matches: 8. The CDR3 sequence is CAIKATGVNEQYF. CDR3 bases: TGTGCCATCAAGGCCACAGGGGTAAACGAGCAGTACTTC.

This clonotype was detected once. V usage is TRBV20-1 and J usage is TRBJ2-1, with a weak D call TRBD1 (5 bases). The V gene lost 1 base and the J gene lost 3 bases, with 19 bases spanning the gap. The germline gives CDR1 DFQATT, CDR2 SNEGSKA (reference sequence). The CDR3 totals 17 residues. The CDR3 here is CSARGRGGGRDYNEQFF. The DNA of the CDR3 is TGCAGTGCTAGAGGTAGGGGTGGTGGGCGTGACTACAATGAGCAGTTCTTC.

The V gene is TRBV29-1, the J gene TRBJ1-1; no clear D gene. CDR1 and CDR2 (germline): SQVTM, ANQGSEA. V lost 5 bases to trimming and J lost 2 bases, with 12 bases between them. The CDR3 is 13 amino acids. CDR3 in DNA: TGCAGCGTTCTCGAGGTATACAACACTGAAGCTTTCTTT. Its translation is CSVLEVYNTEAFF. Based on the CDR3 plus reference TRBV29-1 and TRBJ1-1, the full variable domain is SAVISQKPSRDICQRGTSLTIQCQVDSQVTMMFWYRQQPGQSLTLIATANQGSEATYESGFVIDKFPISRPNLTFSTLTVSNMSPEDSSIYLCSVLEVYNTEAFFGQGTRLTVV.

The rearrangement links TRBV6-5 to TRBJ1-2, with TRBD1 identical over 7 bases. This CDR3 has 15 residues. J gave up 1 base and V 6 bases, and 8 bases lay outside the gene matches. Germline CDR1 MNHEY, CDR2 SVGAGI. The DNA of the CDR3 is TGTGCCAGCAGCTCACAGGGGCTGATTAACTATGGCTACACCTTC. This encodes CASSSQGLINYGYTF.

The chain has TRBV20-1 and TRBJ2-5; a possible D gene is TRBD1 (6 bases). Matching the DNA end better, TRBJ2-7 makes the J call doubtful. CDR3 size: 14 residues. Germline CDR1 DFQATT, CDR2 SNEGSKA (reference sequence). This chain's CDR3 is CSARDQHREAEQYF. The CDR3 nucleotides read TGCAGTGCTAGAGATCAGCACAGGGAAGCCGAGCAGTACTTC.

This clonotype has just a few counts. This chain links TRBV7-9 with TRBJ2-7; D may be TRBD2 (6 bases). Trimming took off 5 bases at V and 3 bases at J, with 20 bases between the two ends. In germline, CDR1 is SEHNR, CDR2 FQNEAQ (reference sequence). The CDR3 has 16 residues. Here the CDR3 reads CASSPAEGTGFYEQYF. As DNA, the CDR3 is TGTGCCAGCAGCCCAGCGGAGGGTACAGGCTTCTACGAGCAGTACTTC.

A few counts support this clonotype. V and J are TRBV20-1 and TRBJ2-5; 8 nucleotides line up with TRBD1. J was trimmed by 1 base and V by 4 bases; bases with no gene match: 2. This CDR3 has 13 amino acids. From germline, CDR1 is DFQATT and CDR2 SNEGSKA (reference sequence). The chain's CDR3 is CSAKTGGQETQYF. CDR3 sequence (DNA): TGCAGTGCTAAAACAGGGGGCCAAGAGACCCAGTACTTC.

The chain uses TRBV3-1 and TRBJ2-3; D call uncertain. With 0 bases removed from V and 1 base from J, the gap between germline ends came to 2 bases. The CDR3 sequence is 13 residues long. CDR1 is LGHDT, CDR2 YNNKEL, per germline (reference sequence). As DNA, the CDR3 is TGTGCCAGCAGCCAAGAGGGCACAGATACGCAGTATTTT. It yields the protein CASSQEGTDTQYF.

This rearrangement joins TRBV27 to TRBJ2-7, with 7 nucleotides matching TRBD2. This CDR3 has 13 residues. V shed 5 bases and J 6 bases; nucleotides not matched to a gene: 7. Germline CDR1 and CDR2: MNHEY and SMNVEV (reference sequence). The DNA for the CDR3 is TGTGCCAGCAGTCATGGTGGGGAGGGCGAGCAGTACTTC. Translation gives CASSHGGEGEQYF.